This record concerns one TCR beta chain sequence. TCRdb's table, derived via immunoSEQ multiplex PCR, lists solely in-frame clones and lacks some. Here the sample spans some 220,000 clones, approximately 86% being singletons. The source of the sample is a study of blood T cell repertoires in COVID-19. Germline-derived CDR1 and CDR2 are MDHEN and SYDVKM. V lost 4 bases to trimming and J lost 0 bases, with 15 bases between them. The CDR3 consists of 16 residues. The sample was peripheral blood. V usage is TRBV28 and J usage is TRBJ2-5; D possibly corresponds to TRBD1 (5 bases). The TCR originated in a human donor in a cohort sampled during active COVID-19. CDR3 coding DNA: TGTGCCAGCAGTTCCTTTCACTACAGGCACCAAGAGACCCAGTACTTC. It translates to CASSSFHYRHQETQYF. Combining the CDR3 with reference TRBV28 and TRBJ2-5 gives the whole variable domain DVKVTQSSRYLVKRTGEKVFLECVQDMDHENMFWYRQDPGLGLRLIYFSYDVKMKEKGDIPEGYSVSREKKERFSLILESASTNQTSMYLCASSSFHYRHQETQYFGPGTRLLVL.